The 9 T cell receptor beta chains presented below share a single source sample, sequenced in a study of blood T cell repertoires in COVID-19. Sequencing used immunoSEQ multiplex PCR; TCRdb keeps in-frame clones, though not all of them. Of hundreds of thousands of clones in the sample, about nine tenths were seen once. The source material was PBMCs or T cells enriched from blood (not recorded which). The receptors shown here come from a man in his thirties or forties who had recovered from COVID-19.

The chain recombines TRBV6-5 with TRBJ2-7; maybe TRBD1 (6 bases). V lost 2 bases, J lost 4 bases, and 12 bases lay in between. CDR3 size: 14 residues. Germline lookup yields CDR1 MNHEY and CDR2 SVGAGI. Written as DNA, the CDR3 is TGTGCCAGCAGTTACGGGCAGGGGTCATACGAGCAGTACTTC. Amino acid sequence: CASSYGQGSYEQYF.

This chain's CDR3 is CASSLPGTDNEQFF. As DNA, the CDR3 is TGCGCCAGCAGCTTACCCGGGACAGACAATGAGCAGTTCTTC. This chain joins TRBV5-1 and TRBJ2-1; 7 bases agree with TRBD1. Germline V gives CDR1 SGHRS, CDR2 YFSETQ. The length of the CDR3 is 14 residues. V shed 2 bases and J 5 bases; nucleotides not matched to a gene: 4.

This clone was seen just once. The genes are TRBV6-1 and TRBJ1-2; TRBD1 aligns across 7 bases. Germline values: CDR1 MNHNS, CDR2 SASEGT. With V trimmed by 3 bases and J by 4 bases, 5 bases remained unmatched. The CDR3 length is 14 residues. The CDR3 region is CASSDPGQLYGYTF. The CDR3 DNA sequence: TGTGCCAGCAGTGACCCGGGACAGCTCTATGGCTACACCTTC.

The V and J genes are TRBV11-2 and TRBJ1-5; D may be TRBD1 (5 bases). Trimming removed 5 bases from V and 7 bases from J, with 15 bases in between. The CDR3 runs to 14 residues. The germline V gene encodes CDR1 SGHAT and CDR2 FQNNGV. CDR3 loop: CASSPDIFNQPQHF. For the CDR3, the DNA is TGTGCCAGCAGCCCGGACATTTTTAACCAGCCCCAGCATTTT. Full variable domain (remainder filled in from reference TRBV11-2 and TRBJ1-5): EAGVAQSPRYKIIEKRQSVAFWCNPISGHATLYWYQQILGQGPKLLIQFQNNGVVDDSQLPKDRFSAERLKGVDSTLKIQPAKLEDSAVYLCASSPDIFNQPQHFGDGTRLSIL.

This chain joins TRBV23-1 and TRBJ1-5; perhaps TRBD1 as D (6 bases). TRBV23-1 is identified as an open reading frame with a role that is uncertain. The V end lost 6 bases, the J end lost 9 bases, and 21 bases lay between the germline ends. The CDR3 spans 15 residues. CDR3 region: CASRTRHRAAGPQHF. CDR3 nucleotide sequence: TGCGCCAGCAGAACCCGACACAGGGCCGCCGGGCCCCAGCATTTT.

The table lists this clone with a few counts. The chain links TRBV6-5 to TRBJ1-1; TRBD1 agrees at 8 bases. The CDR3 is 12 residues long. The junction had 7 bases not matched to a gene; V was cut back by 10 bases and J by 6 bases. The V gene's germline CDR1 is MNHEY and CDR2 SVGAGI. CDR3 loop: CATHGTGSEAFF. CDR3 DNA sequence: TGTGCCACCCACGGGACAGGCTCTGAAGCTTTCTTT.

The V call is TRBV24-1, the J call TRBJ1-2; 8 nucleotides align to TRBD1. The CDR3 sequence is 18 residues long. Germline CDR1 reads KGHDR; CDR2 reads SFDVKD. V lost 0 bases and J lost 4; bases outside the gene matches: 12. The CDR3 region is CATSDLDQPGTGPYGYTF. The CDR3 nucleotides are TGTGCCACCAGTGATTTGGATCAGCCCGGGACAGGACCCTATGGCTACACCTTC.

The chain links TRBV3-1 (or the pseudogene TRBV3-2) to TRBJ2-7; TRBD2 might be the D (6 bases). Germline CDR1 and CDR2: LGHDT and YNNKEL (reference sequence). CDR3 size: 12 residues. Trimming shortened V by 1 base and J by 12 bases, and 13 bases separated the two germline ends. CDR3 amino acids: CASSQGRELGYF. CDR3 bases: TGTGCCAGCAGCCAAGGTCGGGAGTTGGGGTACTTC.

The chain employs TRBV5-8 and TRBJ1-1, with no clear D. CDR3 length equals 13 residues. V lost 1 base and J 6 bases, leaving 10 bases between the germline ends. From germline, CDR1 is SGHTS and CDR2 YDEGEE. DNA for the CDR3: TGTGCCAGCAGCTTGATACAAAGATCTGAAGCTTTCTTT. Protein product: CASSLIQRSEAFF.